This TCR beta chain was sequenced during a study of shared clonotypes between healthy human individuals. The wider study: For every donor, three CD4 naive, three CD4 memory, two CD8 naive and one CD8 memory plates were used. Study outcomes and limitations: Represented genetic and exposure-history diversity was restricted by having few donors.

The CDR3 length is 15 residues. Looked up from germline, CDR1 is MGHRA and CDR2 is YSYEKL. V dropped 8 bases and J dropped 5 bases, with 18 bases sitting between them. All the donors were Caucasian adults who lived in Nashville, Tennessee. Comments on this clone: Its antigen is unidentified.

Libraries were prepared by immunoSEQ multiplex PCR; TCRdb keeps only in-frame clonotypes and omits some of them. Altogether approximately 2.4 million clones are present, 90% to 96% being singletons, with the ten largest covering 0.1% to 0.15%. The V gene is TRBV4-1, the J gene TRBJ1-4; a possible D gene is TRBD1 (5 bases). The clonotype comes from a man younger than 35 in good health. The sequenced sample was naive CD4+ T cells sorted from blood. Subset described: CD45RA+ positively selected. Written as DNA, the CDR3 is TGCGCCAGCTCGACTACGGGACTCACGAATGAAAAACTGTTTTTT. This sequence encodes CASSTTGLTNEKLFF.